This T cell receptor (beta chain) was captured in a study of shared clonotypes between healthy human individuals. Study-wide results and limits: Across a handful of donors, naive CD4 shared around 5.3%, naive CD8 over 3%, memory CD4 roughly 2.3%, memory CD8 about 0.4%.

Concerning this clone: What it binds is not known.

V shed 0 bases and J shed 0 bases, with 8 bases lying between them. This CDR3 is 15 amino acids long. Germline assignment: CDR1 LGHNA and CDR2 YNFKEQ. A deep-level run was used for the assay. Each subset's genomic DNA was shared equally among a number of immunoSEQ plates. Using immunoSEQ multiplex PCR, the repertoire was profiled, and TCRdb retains in-frame clones only, with some absent. This table has some 2,000,000 clones, under 97% appearing once. Material: naive CD4+ T cells sorted from blood. Subset reported: CD45RA+ positively selected. The genes are TRBV4-2 and TRBJ2-5; D uncertain. The TCR was taken from a man in his late teens or twenties in good health. The CDR3 DNA reads TGTGCCAGCAGCCAAGAGCTCTTGTACCAAGAGACCCAGTACTTC. As protein: CASSQELLYQETQYF.